These 31 T cell receptor beta chains came from one sample sequenced in a study of CD8+ T cells in alopecia areata. Treatment described: oral pan-JAK inhibitor, 5-10 mg twice daily. Extraction and reverse transcription of RNA yielded cDNA as the sequencing template. Clones were read by immunoSEQ multiplex PCR, and TCRdb kept only the in-frame ones, dropping some. The data show approximately 140,000 clones, 82% seen once. Source: CD8+ T cells sorted from blood, taken at week 4, from a patient treated with tofacitinib. These receptors originate from a human donor with alopecia areata.

J is TRBJ1-1 and V is TRBV19; D possibly corresponds to TRBD1 (5 bases). This CDR3 spans 15 amino acids. Germline lookup yields CDR1 LNHDA and CDR2 SQIVND (reference sequence). Trimming left V 1 base short and J 7 bases short, with 16 bases between. In nucleotides, the CDR3 is TGTGCCAGTAGTATAGGCTCGGGGCAGTCGAATGAAGCTTTCTTT. Translating it yields CASSIGSGQSNEAFF.

This chain links TRBV5-1 with TRBJ2-3; 7 nucleotides match TRBD1. Germline CDR1 SGHRS, CDR2 YFSETQ. J was trimmed by 5 bases and V by 3 bases; bases with no gene match: 15. The CDR3 is 17 residues long. The CDR3 region is CASSWGRQGNYGDTQYF. DNA of the CDR3: TGCGCCAGCAGCTGGGGTCGACAGGGAAATTACGGAGATACGCAGTATTTT.

The chain has TRBV30 and TRBJ2-1; TRBD2 is a possible D gene (6 bases). The length of the CDR3 is 11 residues. V was clipped by 1 base and J by 8 bases, with 6 bases between them. In germline, CDR1 is GTSNPN, CDR2 SVGIG (reference sequence). As DNA, the CDR3 is TGTGCCTGGAGTGGCGGGGATGAGCAGTTCTTC. Protein product: CAWSGGDEQFF.

V and J are TRBV4-3 and TRBJ2-7; D is perhaps TRBD2 (6 bases). The CDR3 is 14 amino acids. The V end lost 3 bases, the J end lost 3 bases, and 12 bases lay between the germline ends. CDR1 is LGHNA and CDR2 is YSLEER in the germline V gene. This CDR3 is CASSQGREVYEQYF. CDR3 in DNA: TGCGCCAGCAGCCAGGGCAGGGAGGTCTACGAGCAGTACTTC.

This chain links TRBV19 with TRBJ2-1; 7 bases are shared with TRBD2. The J segment lost 13 bases and the V segment lost 2 bases, leaving 11 bases of the junction unmatched. CDR1 is LNHDA and CDR2 is SQIVND in the germline V gene (reference sequence). The CDR3 covers 14 residues. This chain's CDR3 is CASSIRGGPQDQFF. The CDR3 DNA reads TGTGCCAGTAGTATAAGGGGAGGGCCCCAAGACCAGTTCTTC.

This chain links TRBV11-2 with TRBJ2-7, with D perhaps matching TRBD2 (5 bases). With 5 bases removed from V and 2 bases from J, the gap between germline ends came to 10 bases. The CDR3 spans 13 residues. CDR1 is SGHAT, CDR2 FQNNGV, per germline. The CDR3 nucleotides are TGTGCCAGCAGCATAACCGGGGCCTACGAGCAGTACTTC. It specifies CASSITGAYEQYF.

This sequence joins TRBV29-1 and TRBJ1-2, with a tentative D call TRBD1 (5 bases). Germline V gene sequence: CDR1 SQVTM, CDR2 ANQGSEA. With 3 bases removed from V and 0 bases from J, the gap between germline ends came to 11 bases. The CDR3 length is 14 residues. The DNA of the CDR3 is TGCAGCGTTGAGGGGGGTCCAGCTAACTATGGCTACACCTTC. It specifies CSVEGGPANYGYTF. The variable domain in full, with the rest retrieved from reference TRBV29-1 and TRBJ1-2, is SAVISQKPSRDICQRGTSLTIQCQVDSQVTMMFWYRQQPGQSLTLIATANQGSEATYESGFVIDKFPISRPNLTFSTLTVSNMSPEDSSIYLCSVEGGPANYGYTFGSGTRLTVV.

This clone came up a few times. The chain joins TRBV23-1 to TRBJ1-3; D unresolved. TRBV23-1 is assigned to the ORF class and has an uncertain function. The CDR3 consists of 12 residues. The V end lost 0 bases, the J end lost 4 bases, and 1 base lay between the germline ends. The CDR3 loop reads CASSQSGNTIYF. CDR3 sequence (DNA): TGCGCCAGCAGTCAATCAGGAAACACCATATATTTT.

This chain links TRBV19 with TRBJ2-1; 12 bases align to TRBD2. Germline V gene data show CDR1 as LNHDA and CDR2 as SQIVND (reference sequence). J lost 6 bases, V lost 1 base, and 1 base had no gene match. The CDR3 contains 15 residues. The CDR3 sequence: CASSIGLAGANEQFF. CDR3 sequence (DNA): TGTGCCAGTAGTATAGGACTAGCGGGGGCCAATGAGCAGTTCTTC.

The V call is TRBV15, the J call TRBJ2-1; D may be TRBD2 (6 bases). Between the trimmed V and J ends, which lost 6 bases and 8 bases, there was a span of 8 bases. The germline V gene encodes CDR1 LNHNV and CDR2 YYDKDF (reference sequence). This CDR3 is built from 11 residues. CDR3 sequence: CATRGGHEQFF. CDR3 nucleotide sequence: TGTGCCACCAGGGGGGGTCATGAGCAGTTCTTC.

This clone was observed a handful of times. CDR3 loop: CASSPGQAINEQFF. CDR3 sequence (DNA): TGCGCCAGCAGCCCGGGACAGGCGATTAATGAGCAGTTCTTC. The V and J genes are TRBV4-3 and TRBJ2-1, with 8 bases aligning to TRBD1. The CDR3 has 14 residues. The germline V gene has CDR1 LGHNA and CDR2 YSLEER. Trimming took 4 bases from V and 7 from J; bases not matched to a gene: 6.

V and J are TRBV6-5 and TRBJ1-6, with D possibly matching TRBD1 (5 bases). The CDR3 is 15 residues long. Deletions cut 0 bases from V and 6 bases from J, with 9 bases between. Germline V gives CDR1 MNHEY, CDR2 SVGAGI. The CDR3, as DNA: TGTGCCAGCAGTTACTCGTCAGGGAGTAATTCACCCCTCCACTTT. It codes for CASSYSSGSNSPLHF.

This chain links TRBV7-6 with TRBJ2-7; the match to TRBD2 covers 10 bases. The trim removed 4 bases at V and 6 bases at J, leaving 9 bases unmatched. Germline loops: CDR1 SGHVS, CDR2 FNYEAQ. The CDR3 extends over 15 amino acids. CDR3 bases: TGTGCCAGCAGCTCCTTAGCGGGGGGACCACTCGAGCAGTACTTC. It is translated as CASSSLAGGPLEQYF.

As DNA, the CDR3 is TGTGCCAGCAGTTTGGGGGGGGCGGGCAATCAGCCCCAGCATTTT. Residues: CASSLGGAGNQPQHF. V and J are TRBV27 and TRBJ1-5, with D possibly being TRBD1 (6 bases). The CDR3 has 15 residues. Germline V gives CDR1 MNHEY, CDR2 SMNVEV (reference sequence). The ends were cut back, 3 bases at V and 2 bases at J, with 11 bases in the middle.

The chain employs TRBV7-9 and TRBJ2-3; D call uncertain. The germline V gene has CDR1 SEHNR and CDR2 FQNEAQ (reference sequence). Trimming left V 6 bases short and J 6 bases short, with 16 bases between. The CDR3 runs to 14 residues. For the CDR3, the DNA is TGTGCCAGCAGTTCAACGGGCTATGGGGATACGCAGTATTTT. Translating gives CASSSTGYGDTQYF.

V gene TRBV23-1 combines with J gene TRBJ1-1, with no clear D. TRBV23-1 is an ORF for which the function is uncertain. Trimming stripped 2 bases from V and 2 bases from J, with 9 bases between. The CDR3 is made up of 14 amino acids. DNA of the CDR3: TGCGCCAGCAGTCAACACCAGGTCAACACTGAAGCTTTCTTT. Amino acid sequence: CASSQHQVNTEAFF.

J is TRBJ2-3 and V is TRBV11-2, with D uncertain. There are 16 residues in the CDR3. Trimming took off 4 bases at V and 6 bases at J, with 20 bases between the two ends. The V gene's germline CDR1 is SGHAT and CDR2 FQNNGV. CDR3 sequence (DNA): TGTGCCAGCAGCTGGAGTAGGACGGACCCTTCGGATACGCAGTATTTT. As protein: CASSWSRTDPSDTQYF.

V and J are TRBV6-5 and TRBJ1-1; D call uncertain. Trimming removed 6 bases from V and 3 bases from J, with 17 bases in between. The length of the CDR3 is 15 residues. Looked up from germline, CDR1 is MNHEY and CDR2 is SVGAGI. The CDR3 DNA reads TGTGCCAGCAGGCTTTTCAACACGGAGTACACTGAAGCTTTCTTT. Amino acids: CASRLFNTEYTEAFF.

J is TRBJ1-5 and V is TRBV5-5; D is unresolved. The CDR3 has 12 residues. The germline CDR1 and CDR2 sequences are SGHKS and YYEKEE (reference sequence). With 4 bases removed from V and 2 bases from J, the gap between germline ends came to 4 bases. The CDR3 DNA sequence: TGTGCCAGCAGCCAGGGCAATCAGCCCCAGCATTTT. Translating gives CASSQGNQPQHF.

J is TRBJ2-4 and V is TRBV13; D is unresolved. This CDR3 comprises 13 residues. Germline lookup yields CDR1 PRHDT and CDR2 FYEKMQ (reference sequence). Trimming pared 5 bases from V and 8 bases from J, leaving 13 bases between. The CDR3 region is CASSVRVRDIQYF. The CDR3, as DNA: TGTGCCAGCAGCGTAAGAGTTCGAGACATTCAGTACTTC.

This clone was observed a handful of times. The V call is TRBV29-1, the J call TRBJ2-7, with TRBD1 as a possible D gene (6 bases). V lost 2 bases to trimming and J lost 5 bases, with 10 bases between them. CDR1 and CDR2 from the germline V gene are SQVTM and ANQGSEA. There are 12 residues in the CDR3. The DNA for the CDR3 is TGCAGCGTTGAATTCGGACAGAACGAGCAGTACTTC. This gives the protein CSVEFGQNEQYF.

The V call is TRBV29-1, the J call TRBJ2-3; 8 bases align to TRBD2. This CDR3 has 14 amino acids. The ends lost 7 bases at V and 0 bases at J; junction bases unmatched: 6. Germline assignment: CDR1 SQVTM and CDR2 ANQGSEA. The CDR3 reads CSAVPSGSTDTQYF. CDR3 in DNA: TGCAGCGCGGTGCCTAGCGGGAGCACAGATACGCAGTATTTT.

This clone was counted a single time. The V and J genes are TRBV4-3 and TRBJ2-5; D remains unclear. This CDR3 spans 13 amino acids. Germline CDR1 is LGHNA and CDR2 is YSLEER. Trimming took 0 bases from V and 2 from J, leaving 4 bases between them. CDR3 DNA sequence: TGCGCCAGCAGCCAAGATTATCAAGAGACCCAGTACTTC. Protein product: CASSQDYQETQYF.

The chain employs TRBV4-1 and TRBJ2-2; D might be TRBD1 (5 bases). Trimming took 2 bases from V and 8 from J, leaving 9 bases between them. Germline V CDR1 and CDR2: MGHRA, YSYEKL. The CDR3 is made up of 13 amino acids. The CDR3 protein is CASSQQGRGELFF. In nucleotides, the CDR3 is TGCGCCAGCAGCCAACAGGGCCGGGGGGAGCTGTTTTTT.

The chain links TRBV7-9 to TRBJ2-7, with D hard to call. Trimming shortened V by 4 bases and J by 5 bases, and 12 bases separated the two germline ends. The V gene's germline CDR1 is SEHNR and CDR2 FQNEAQ (reference sequence). The CDR3 runs 13 residues. CDR3 in DNA: TGTGCCAGCAGCTCGCTCGGCCTCAACGAGCAGTACTTC. This translates into CASSSLGLNEQYF.

The V gene is TRBV7-9, the J gene TRBJ2-7, with 11 bases that match TRBD2. The CDR3 contains 15 residues. The germline V gene encodes CDR1 SEHNR and CDR2 FQNEAQ (reference sequence). J gave up 0 bases and V 3 bases, and 1 base lay outside the gene matches. CDR3 sequence: CASSFTSGGSYEQYF. For the CDR3, the DNA is TGTGCCAGCAGCTTTACTAGCGGGGGCTCCTACGAGCAGTACTTC.

The rearrangement links TRBV28 to TRBJ2-7; D may match TRBD1 or TRBD2 (5 bases each). CDR3 length equals 15 residues. Between the trimmed V and J ends, which lost 4 bases and 0 bases, there was a span of 13 bases. Germline CDR1 and CDR2: MDHEN and SYDVKM. In nucleotides, the CDR3 is TGTGCCAGCAGTTCCCGGGACGCCAGCTCCTACGAGCAGTACTTC. Translation: CASSSRDASSYEQYF.

J is TRBJ2-7 and V is TRBV28, with TRBD1 matching 7 bases. Germline CDR1 is MDHEN and CDR2 is SYDVKM. V lost 2 bases to trimming and J lost 2 bases; unmatched junction nucleotides: 9. The CDR3 covers 16 residues. The CDR3, as DNA: TGTGCCAGCAGTTTACTGGCGGACAGGCCAGCCTACGAGCAGTACTTC. Translating it yields CASSLLADRPAYEQYF.

J is TRBJ1-1 and V is TRBV23-1; weak D call: TRBD1 (6 bases). TRBV23-1 qualifies as an ORF whose function is uncertain. The CDR3 has 18 residues. V was shortened by 0 bases and J by 1 base, with 18 bases between the two germline ends. CDR3 in amino acids: CASSQSWRQGQTNTEAFF. CDR3 nucleotide sequence: TGCGCCAGCAGTCAATCGTGGCGTCAGGGACAAACGAACACTGAAGCTTTCTTT.

The V call is TRBV7-9, the J call TRBJ1-2; a weak D match, TRBD1 (5 bases). Germline loops: CDR1 SEHNR, CDR2 FQNEAQ (reference sequence). CDR3 size: 12 residues. Trimming took 4 bases from V and 4 from J, leaving 7 bases between them. The CDR3, as DNA: TGTGCCAGCAGCTCTACAGGCTATGGCTACACCTTC. This sequence encodes CASSSTGYGYTF.

The chain is built from TRBV7-2 and TRBJ2-1; D not resolved. The CDR3 runs to 14 residues. Trimming left V 7 bases short and J 1 base short, with 11 bases between. Germline V gene data show CDR1 as SGHTA and CDR2 as FQGNSA. The CDR3 region has the DNA TGTGCCAGCATAGGGCCCCCATCCTACAATGAGCAGTTCTTC. As protein: CASIGPPSYNEQFF. Supplemented by reference TRBV7-2 and TRBJ2-1, the full variable domain reads GAGVSQSPSNKVTEKGKDVELRCDPISGHTALYWYRQSLGQGLEFLIYFQGNSAPDKSGLPSDRFSAERTGGSVSTLTIQRTQQEDSAVYLCASIGPPSYNEQFFGPGTRLTVL.